The following is a T cell receptor (beta chain) sequence with its context. Its antigen is undetermined. Repertoires were generated with immunoSEQ multiplex PCR, while TCRdb's copy carries only in-frame clones and drops some. The sample consists of some 64,000 clones, about four fifths of them appearing once. The CDR3 has 14 amino acids. Germline assignment: CDR1 DFQATT and CDR2 SNEGSKA (reference sequence). Germline trimming cut 3 bases from V and 0 bases from J; bases unmatched to any gene: 2. The data belong to a study of T cell responses to AZD1222 COVID-19 vaccine. Study-wide points: The donor group comprised mostly white British people and more females; the analysis possibly underestimated clonal diversity.

The chain combines TRBV20-1 with TRBJ1-5, with TRBD1 matching over 7 bases. This receptor was obtained from an adult in good health. The source was peripheral blood, collected on day 0 of AZD1222 vaccination. DNA for the CDR3: TGCAGTGCTAGTGACAGGGATAGCAATCAGCCCCAGCATTTT. Translating gives CSASDRDSNQPQHF.